The source of this T cell receptor beta chain is a study of shared clonotypes between healthy human individuals. Per the original methods: Filtering differed, since immunoSEQ gave only junction sequences and no quality scores. Only in-frame clones appear in the TCRdb table, and some are missing; sequencing was by immunoSEQ multiplex PCR. V and J calls and clone size are given by that table; D and trimming were obtained from the DNA. Of some 2 million clones listed, about 95% were seen once; the top ten hold 1.1%. Naive CD8 cells, CD45RO-negative and positively selected for CCR7, excluded terminally differentiated effector memory CD45RA+ cells. Study-level results: Tissues were not sampled, only blood, and their repertoires likely differ.

On this clone: Its antigen is as yet unknown.

The V end was cut by 3 bases, the J end by 1 base, with 16 bases between. Germline V gene data show CDR1 as LNHDA and CDR2 as SQIVND (reference sequence). The CDR3 is made up of 16 amino acids. The chain uses TRBV19 and TRBJ2-7; D may be TRBD1 (6 bases). The receptor was isolated from a man younger than 35 in good health. The sequencing sample was made of naive CD8+ T cells sorted from blood. This CDR3 reads CASSIIWGQDSYEQYF. CDR3 bases: TGTGCCAGTAGTATTATTTGGGGGCAAGATTCCTACGAGCAGTACTTC. The full variable domain, its missing parts supplied by reference TRBV19 and TRBJ2-7, is DGGITQSPKYLFRKEGQNVTLSCEQNLNHDAMYWYRQDPGQGLRLIYYSQIVNDFQKGDIAEGYSVSREKKESFPLTVTSAQKNPTAFYLCASSIIWGQDSYEQYFGPGTRLTVT.